These 23 T cell receptor beta chains came from one sample sequenced in a study of blood T cell repertoires in COVID-19. TCRdb's table, derived via immunoSEQ multiplex PCR, lists solely in-frame clones and lacks some. The table has some 200,000 clones, about nine tenths seen once; the top ten hold less than 2%. The sequenced sample consisted of peripheral blood. These TCRs come from a man between 65 and 85 years old with acute or convalescent COVID-19.

The chain uses TRBV2 and TRBJ1-1, with 7 bases aligning to TRBD1. The length of the CDR3 is 12 residues. Per germline, CDR1 SNHLY and CDR2 FYNNEI. Losses at the gene ends were 6 bases for V and 7 bases for J; bases not matched to a gene: 5. CDR3 sequence reads: CASSRDRSEAFF. For the CDR3, the DNA is TGTGCCAGCAGCCGGGACAGAAGTGAAGCTTTCTTT.

The chain combines TRBV4-2 with TRBJ1-2; 9 positions match TRBD1. Germline CDR1 is LGHNA and CDR2 is YNFKEQ. The CDR3 length is 15 residues. V gave up 6 bases and J gave up 8 bases; unmatched junction bases: 13. The chain's CDR3 is CASRATGTGRRGYTF. The CDR3 nucleotides are TGTGCCAGCAGGGCGACCGGGACAGGGCGTCGAGGCTACACCTTC.

The rearrangement uses TRBV19 and TRBJ1-2; D perhaps matches TRBD1 (6 bases). The V gene lost 5 bases and the J gene lost 0 bases, with 10 bases spanning the gap. The CDR3 is 14 residues long. Germline assignment: CDR1 LNHDA and CDR2 SQIVND (reference sequence). The CDR3 sequence: CASSQGRTNYGYTF. CDR3 nucleotide sequence: TGTGCCAGTAGTCAGGGGCGTACTAACTATGGCTACACCTTC.

In DNA form, the CDR3 reads TGTGCCAGCAGCGTAGGCGGAACAGGGCACTCTGGAAACACCATATATTTT. Translated: CASSVGGTGHSGNTIYF. The J gene is TRBJ1-3, the V gene TRBV9; the D gene is possibly TRBD1 (6 bases). Germline CDR1 and CDR2: SGDLS and YYNGEE. The CDR3 covers 17 residues. The V end was cut by 0 bases, the J end by 0 bases, with 13 bases between.

This chain joins TRBV19 and TRBJ2-3; D gene unclear. This CDR3 region has 14 residues. The germline V and J ends were trimmed by 5 bases and 0 bases, with 9 bases remaining between them. The germline gives CDR1 LNHDA, CDR2 SQIVND (reference sequence). In DNA form, the CDR3 reads TGTGCCAGTAGTGATTGGCCTAGCACAGATACGCAGTATTTT. Translation: CASSDWPSTDTQYF. Based on the CDR3 plus reference TRBV19 and TRBJ2-3, the full variable domain is DGGITQSPKYLFRKEGQNVTLSCEQNLNHDAMYWYRQDPGQGLRLIYYSQIVNDFQKGDIAEGYSVSREKKESFPLTVTSAQKNPTAFYLCASSDWPSTDTQYFGPGTRLTVL.

The chain is built from TRBV2 and TRBJ2-3; TRBD2 aligns across 13 bases. The ends lost 10 bases at V and 0 bases at J; junction bases unmatched: 10. The germline V gene has CDR1 SNHLY and CDR2 FYNNEI. The CDR3 is 17 amino acids. The CDR3 sequence: CANNRLAGGLSTDTQYF. The CDR3 nucleotides are TGTGCCAACAATAGACTAGCGGGGGGTTTAAGCACAGATACGCAGTATTTT.

The chain carries TRBV5-4 and TRBJ2-2; TRBD2 might be the D (7 bases). CDR3 length equals 16 residues. V was shortened by 4 bases and J by 1 base, with 14 bases between the two germline ends. Germline lookup yields CDR1 SGHNT and CDR2 YYREEE (reference sequence). The CDR3 bases are TGTGCCAGCAGCCCCGGGGGGCGGGGGAACACCGGGGAGCTGTTTTTT. Residues: CASSPGGRGNTGELFF.

CDR3 nucleotides: TGTGCCAGCACCCCGAGCACGAATAATTCACCCCTCCACTTT. Encoded protein: CASTPSTNNSPLHF. The J gene is TRBJ1-6, the V gene TRBV16; D unresolved. The CDR3 has 14 amino acids. Germline V lookup: CDR1 KGHSY, CDR2 FQNENV. With 7 bases removed from V and 5 bases from J, the gap between germline ends came to 12 bases.

The chain links TRBV5-5 to TRBJ2-7; 9 nucleotides match TRBD1. Germline V CDR1 and CDR2: SGHKS, YYEKEE (reference sequence). With V trimmed by 5 bases and J by 2 bases, 11 bases remained unmatched. The CDR3 loop spans 16 amino acids. As DNA, the CDR3 is TGTGCCAGCAGGAGAAGACCGGGACAGGGAGCCTACGAGCAGTACTTC. It translates to CASRRRPGQGAYEQYF.

This chain connects TRBV9 to TRBJ2-1; TRBD2 aligns across 10 bases. From germline, CDR1 is SGDLS and CDR2 YYNGEE. The CDR3 extends over 19 amino acids. V dropped 1 base and J dropped 3; count of bases not matched to a gene: 13. DNA of the CDR3: TGTGCCAGCAGCGTACAGTCTAGCGGGAGAGTACCCGGCTACAATGAGCAGTTCTTC. Its protein product is CASSVQSSGRVPGYNEQFF.

This chain uses TRBV3-1 (or the pseudogene TRBV3-2) with TRBJ2-7; 9 positions agree with TRBD2. Germline values: CDR1 LGHDT, CDR2 YNNKEL (reference sequence). The CDR3 length is 15 residues. Trimming took 1 base from V and 2 from J; bases not matched to a gene: 3. CDR3 loop: CASSQVTSGPYEQYF. The CDR3 DNA reads as TGTGCCAGCAGCCAAGTGACTAGCGGACCCTACGAGCAGTACTTC.

The chain carries TRBV20-1 and TRBJ2-7, with 9 nucleotides matching TRBD1. CDR1 is DFQATT, CDR2 SNEGSKA, per germline (reference sequence). CDR3 length: 14 amino acids. Germline trimming cut 3 bases from V and 7 bases from J; bases unmatched to any gene: 10. The CDR3 nucleotides are TGCAGTGCTAGTTCCGGGACAGGGATTTCGGAGCAGTACTTC. It specifies CSASSGTGISEQYF.

The chain is built from TRBV4-3 and TRBJ2-7; perhaps TRBD1 as D (6 bases). Germline V gene data show CDR1 as LGHNA and CDR2 as YSLEER. This CDR3 region has 15 residues. Trimming stripped 0 bases from V and 3 bases from J, with 12 bases between. As DNA, the CDR3 is TGCGCCAGCAGCCAAGAAGGGCAGGGGCGCTACGAGCAGTACTTC. This codes for CASSQEGQGRYEQYF.

The gene calls are TRBV6-5 and TRBJ1-5; the D gene is possibly TRBD1 (6 bases). Trimming removed 7 bases at V and 6 bases at J, with 13 bases between. The CDR3 is made up of 13 amino acids. Germline values: CDR1 MNHEY, CDR2 SVGAGI. In DNA, the CDR3 is TGTGCCAGCACAGCGACAGGTATTCAGCCCCAGCATTTT. The encoded protein is CASTATGIQPQHF.

The chain has TRBV19 and TRBJ2-1, with unresolved D. Trimming shortened V by 2 bases and J by 6 bases, and 11 bases separated the two germline ends. The CDR3 runs to 14 residues. The germline V gene encodes CDR1 LNHDA and CDR2 SQIVND (reference sequence). DNA for the CDR3: TGTGCCAGTAGTATATATGCTAGATCCAATGAGCAGTTCTTC. Its protein product is CASSIYARSNEQFF.

The chain recombines TRBV29-1 with TRBJ2-1, with 12 bases identical to TRBD2. The CDR3 is made up of 12 amino acids. CDR1 and CDR2 from the germline V gene are SQVTM and ANQGSEA. DNA for the CDR3: TGCATGGGGACTAGCGGGCTCAATGAGCAGTTCTTC. Its protein product is CMGTSGLNEQFF.

The chain combines TRBV7-2 with TRBJ2-7; 13 nucleotides align to TRBD2. This CDR3 contains 16 residues. The germline gives CDR1 SGHTA, CDR2 FQGNSA. J lost 2 bases, V lost 0 bases, and 1 base had no gene match. CDR3 sequence reads: CASSLAGLAGAYEQYF. The CDR3 DNA reads as TGTGCCAGCAGCTTAGCTGGACTAGCGGGAGCCTACGAGCAGTACTTC.

V is TRBV27 and J is TRBJ1-5, with 10 bases identical to TRBD1. The J segment lost 5 bases and the V segment lost 4 bases, leaving 2 bases of the junction unmatched. The CDR3 runs to 14 residues. Germline CDR1 reads MNHEY; CDR2 reads SMNVEV (reference sequence). In DNA form, the CDR3 reads TGTGCCAGCAGTTGGACAGGGGGAGATCAGCCCCAGCATTTT. This gives the protein CASSWTGGDQPQHF.

The chain couples TRBV11-3 to TRBJ2-5; possible D gene TRBD2, 5 bases. CDR3 size: 14 residues. Germline V gene data show CDR1 as SGHNT and CDR2 as YENEEA. Trimming cost V 5 bases and J 1 base, with 11 bases left between them. The CDR3 DNA reads TGTGCCAGCAGCGTGGACTCGCTCCAAGAGACCCAGTACTTC. Amino acid sequence: CASSVDSLQETQYF. Based on the CDR3 plus reference TRBV11-3 and TRBJ2-5, the full variable domain is EAGVVQSPRYKIIEKKQPVAFWCNPISGHNTLYWYLQNLGQGPELLIRYENEEAVDDSQLPKDRFSAERLKGVDSTLKIQPAELGDSAVYLCASSVDSLQETQYFGPGTRLLVL.

The chain recombines TRBV7-3 with TRBJ1-1, with 10 bases that match TRBD1. Germline CDR1 SGHTA, CDR2 FQGTGA. The V segment lost 1 base and the J segment 0 bases; nucleotides outside the gene matches: 5. The CDR3 runs to 17 residues. As DNA, the CDR3 is TGTGCCAGCAGCTTAAGTGGGACAGGGGCAATGAACACTGAAGCTTTCTTT. It yields the protein CASSLSGTGAMNTEAFF.

The chain recombines TRBV7-3 with TRBJ2-1; D might be TRBD2 (6 bases). CDR3 length equals 15 residues. Germline lookup yields CDR1 SGHTA and CDR2 FQGTGA. The germline V and J ends were trimmed by 3 bases and 0 bases, with 9 bases remaining between them. In DNA form, the CDR3 reads TGTGCCAGCAGCTTTGACGGGAGCTCCTACAATGAGCAGTTCTTC. Protein product: CASSFDGSSYNEQFF. The variable domain in full, completed from reference TRBV7-3 and TRBJ2-1, reads GAGVSQTPSNKVTEKGKYVELRCDPISGHTALYWYRQSLGQGPEFLIYFQGTGAADDSGLPNDRFFAVRPEGSVSTLKIQRTERGDSAVYLCASSFDGSSYNEQFFGPGTRLTVL.

The chain is built from TRBV7-2 and TRBJ2-7, with D maybe TRBD2 (6 bases). The CDR3 has 17 amino acids. Germline V lookup: CDR1 SGHTA, CDR2 FQGNSA. V was clipped by 1 base and J by 0 bases, with 16 bases between them. Written as DNA, the CDR3 is TGTGCCAGCAGCTTAGTCTCGATAGCGGCGAGCTCCTACGAGCAGTACTTC. Translated, it gives CASSLVSIAASSYEQYF. Complete variable domain (other parts from reference TRBV7-2 and TRBJ2-7): GAGVSQSPSNKVTEKGKDVELRCDPISGHTALYWYRQSLGQGLEFLIYFQGNSAPDKSGLPSDRFSAERTGGSVSTLTIQRTQQEDSAVYLCASSLVSIAASSYEQYFGPGTRLTVT.

J is TRBJ2-5 and V is TRBV5-6; 7 positions match TRBD1. Germline CDR1 and CDR2: SGHDT and YYEEEE. J gave up 2 bases and V 5 bases, and 6 bases lay outside the gene matches. The CDR3 totals 14 residues. The DNA of the CDR3 is TGTGCCAGCAGAACCCTGGACAGGCAAGAGACCCAGTACTTC. Encoded protein: CASRTLDRQETQYF.